This TCR beta chain came from a study of CD8 T cells in Susac syndrome. The RNA, about 0.45 to 1 ug, was put through reverse transcription using random hexamers. From the immunoSEQ multiplex PCR reads, TCRdb called clonotypes with MiXCR, one entry per CDR3 protein. Of roughly 400,000 distinct CDR3 sequences listed, 85% to 90% were seen once; the top ten hold 0.12%. Only a few counts were recorded for this clonotype. There are 15 residues in the CDR3. The V gene end was trimmed by 0 bases and the J gene end by 5 bases; junction bases not matched to a gene: 4. Germline-derived CDR1 and CDR2 are MNHNS and SASEGT.

The V gene is TRBV6-1, the J gene TRBJ1-1, with 9 positions matching TRBD1. The receptor's source is a human donor with multiple sclerosis. The sequencing input was CD8+ T cells from PBMCs. CDR3 nucleotide sequence: TGTGCCAGCAGTGAAGCAGAGACAGGGGGGACTGAAGCTTTCTTT. This codes for CASSEAETGGTEAFF.